The subject of this entry is one T cell receptor (beta chain). What it binds is not known. The data are from a study of cytomegalovirus exposure and HLA in healthy donors. Study-wide points: TCR beta sequences reportedly predicted the HLA-A and HLA-B alleles of most subjects accurately.

The PCR contained 60 Vbeta and 13 Jbeta primers. Original methodology: It was a later analysis that counted around 85 million unique TCR beta chains, of which roughly 10 million were shared. Clones were read by immunoSEQ multiplex PCR, and TCRdb kept only the in-frame ones, dropping some. V, J and clone size reflect that table, while D and trimming were determined from the DNA. The sample shows under 100,000 clones, about 86% of them seen only once. This CDR3 region has 15 residues. Germline V gives CDR1 PRHDT, CDR2 FYEKMQ (reference sequence). Between the trimmed V and J ends, which lost 3 bases and 1 base, there was a span of 12 bases. While unrecorded immune exposures were likely, the donors were nominally healthy when sampled.

The chain uses TRBV13 and TRBJ1-1; unclear D gene. Sequenced sample: PBMCs. The source of this sequence is a woman aged 70-85 years in good health and CMV-seropositive. DNA of the CDR3: TGTGCCAGCAGCTTCTTTACCCTACGGAACACTGAAGCTTTCTTT. Protein: CASSFFTLRNTEAFF.